A selection of T cell receptor beta chains follows, all from one sample in a study of cytomegalovirus exposure and HLA in healthy donors. Sequenced by immunoSEQ multiplex PCR; TCRdb stores in-frame clones only, minus some. Found here are 150,000 to 200,000 clones, 55% to 75% of them singletons; the top ten hold around 2.3%. Material: PBMCs. The receptors were sampled from a human donor in good health. Each CDR3 is given with its conserved first and last residue. The D gene is left open where the match is weak. Size tells how often a clone was seen (once, few, many) or the class of an expanded clone, and some rows leave it out.

d_gene	v_gene	abundance	j_gene	CDR3aa	CDR3nt
TRBD2	TRBV7-7	.	TRBJ2-5	CASSLDGGYARAGIQETQYF	TGTGCTAGCAGTCTTGACGGTGGGTACGCGAGAGCGGGGATCCAAGAGACCCAGTACTTC
.	TRBV4-1	.	TRBJ1-2	CASSQDRFRGSAYGYTF	TGCGCCAGCAGCCAAGATAGGTTCCGGGGGAGCGCCTATGGCTACACCTTC
.	TRBV30	.	TRBJ1-1	CAWGDLNTEAFF	TGTGCCTGGGGAGACCTGAACACTGAAGCTTTCTTT
.	TRBV7-3	.	TRBJ2-3	CASSPGFRGANTDTQYF	TGTGCCAGCAGCCCCGGCTTTCGGGGGGCCAACACAGATACGCAGTATTTT
TRBD2	TRBV9	once	TRBJ2-5	CASSGGGLGETQYF	TGTGCCAGCAGCGGGGGGGGGTTGGGGGAGACCCAGTACTTC
.	TRBV19	few	TRBJ1-2	CASSIGDSYTF	TGTGCCAGTAGTATAGGAGACAGCTACACCTTC
.	TRBV5-8	.	TRBJ2-3	CASSALVGTDTQYF	TGTGCCAGCAGTGCTTTAGTCGGCACAGATACGCAGTATTTT
.	TRBV19	.	TRBJ2-7	CASSISQGTYEQYF	TGTGCCAGTAGTATCTCCCAGGGCACCTACGAGCAGTACTTC
TRBD1	TRBV19	.	TRBJ2-7	CASSTETGAGEQYF	TGTGCCAGTAGTACAGAAACAGGGGCTGGGGAGCAGTACTTC
TRBD2	TRBV7-2	.	TRBJ2-3	CASSLVGTSGGDTQYF	TGTGCCAGCAGCTTAGTCGGGACTAGCGGAGGAGATACGCAGTATTTT
TRBD1	TRBV5-4	.	TRBJ2-7	CASSRHRGDEQYF	TGTGCCAGCAGCCGCCACAGGGGTGACGAGCAGTACTTC
.	TRBV5-8	.	TRBJ1-4	CASSLGQQATNEKLFF	TGTGCCAGCAGCTTGGGACAGCAAGCAACTAATGAAAAACTGTTTTTT
TRBD1	TRBV4-2	.	TRBJ1-1	CASSPESGGANTEAFF	TGTGCCAGCAGCCCTGAGTCAGGGGGCGCGAACACTGAAGCTTTCTTT